The sample holds a few counts of the clone carrying this TCR beta chain. Its target is not known. Time point of the sample: after neoadjuvant nivolumab, at surgical resection. The data were obtained in a study of neoadjuvant anti-PD-1 for oral cavity cancer. As for the study in general: Before surgery, most patients got three to four biweekly 3 mg/kg nivolumab doses.

General study results and limits: Each response group had just a few patients in TCR analyses.

Trimming took 2 bases from V and 3 from J, leaving 12 bases between them. CDR3 size: 15 residues. Germline V gene data show CDR1 as SGDLS and CDR2 as YYNGEE. Produced via immunoSEQ multiplex PCR; TCRdb's table is partial and in-frame only. Of about 15,000 clones detected, 40% appear once; the ten largest clones hold 35% to 50%. This chain uses TRBV9 with TRBJ1-3; D gene ambiguous. This clonotype was obtained from a person aged 35 to 85 with oral cavity squamous cell carcinoma. Sequenced here: tumor tissue, sampled after nivolumab (anti-PD-1) treatment. The DNA for the CDR3 is TGTGCCAGCAGCGTTGTCGGTACCAGTGGAAACACCATATATTTT. Translating gives CASSVVGTSGNTIYF.